One and the same sample provided the 8 T cell receptor beta chains below, sequenced in a study of molecular identifiers for immune sequencing clone quantification. TCRdb passed the PCR reads through MiXCR, listing each CDR3 protein once. This sample carries hundreds of thousands of distinct CDR3 sequences, 20% to 25% of them seen once, and the ten largest clones take approximately 0.83%. Sequencing used naive CD8+ T cells from blood, with Jurkat cell RNA spiked in. As for subset: FACS-sorted CD8+CD4-CCR7+CD45RA+ naive T cells. The source is a human donor in good health. Some libraries in this study had Jurkat cell RNA spiked in.

A note on this clonotype: A much larger clone sits a single nucleotide away, making a read error possible. The chain has TRBV5-1 and TRBJ2-3; D unclear. The tail of the sequence fits TRBJ1-5 better, so the J call may be wrong. CDR1 is SGHRS and CDR2 is YFSETQ in the germline V gene. The CDR3 is made up of 15 amino acids. The CDR3 spells CASSWGVAVHDTQHF. The CDR3 DNA reads TGCGCCAGCAGCTGGGGAGTAGCGGTTCACGATACGCAGCATTTT.

On this clonotype: This clone may be a read error of a much larger clone one base away. This rearrangement joins TRBV5-6 to TRBJ2-3, with D tentatively TRBD1 or TRBD2 (5 bases each). The CDR3 is made up of 14 amino acids. Trimming took off 2 bases at V and 6 bases at J, with 13 bases between the two ends. Germline CDR1 is SGHDT and CDR2 is YYEEEE. DNA for the CDR3: TGTGCCAGCAGCTTTAGCGTGAGGGGTGATACGCAGTATTTT. Translating it yields CASSFSVRGDTQYF.

Ten or more counts support this clonotype. The V gene is TRBV23-1, the J gene TRBJ1-5, with D possibly matching TRBD1 (6 bases). TRBV23-1 is annotated as an ORF whose role is uncertain. Trimming took 8 bases from V and 6 from J, leaving 14 bases between them. The CDR3 covers 13 residues. The CDR3 DNA is TGCGCCAGCTATACCGGGGGGCCTCAGCCCCAGCATTTT. It is translated as CASYTGGPQPQHF.

This clonotype has ten or more counts. V and J are TRBV11-2 and TRBJ2-3; TRBD1 is a possible D gene (5 bases). The germline V and J ends were trimmed by 5 bases and 0 bases, with 15 bases remaining between them. Germline-derived CDR1 and CDR2 are SGHAT and FQNNGV. The CDR3 length is 16 residues. CDR3 DNA sequence: TGTGCCAGCAGCACCCCGACAGATTCTAGCACAGATACGCAGTATTTT. Its protein product is CASSTPTDSSTDTQYF. Full variable domain (missing parts from reference TRBV11-2 and TRBJ2-3): EAGVAQSPRYKIIEKRQSVAFWCNPISGHATLYWYQQILGQGPKLLIQFQNNGVVDDSQLPKDRFSAERLKGVDSTLKIQPAKLEDSAVYLCASSTPTDSSTDTQYFGPGTRLTVL.

The DNA for the CDR3 is TGTGCCAGCAGTTACTCGCTCCGGGGCTCTGGAAACACCATATATTTT. Translating it yields CASSYSLRGSGNTIYF. V and J are TRBV6-6 and TRBJ1-3; D gene unclear. The germline V gene has CDR1 MNHNY and CDR2 SVGAGI (reference sequence). V lost 0 bases and J 0 bases, leaving 9 bases between the germline ends. The CDR3 contains 16 residues.

A remark on this clonotype: The junction differs from germline at one of its ends, possibly a read error. The CDR3 here is CASSQCRNTEAFF. The CDR3 DNA sequence: TGCGCCAGCAGCCAATGCAGAAACACCGAAGCTTTCTTT. V gene TRBV4-3 combines with J gene TRBJ1-1, with D unclear. CDR3 length: 13 residues. The germline gives CDR1 LGHNA, CDR2 YSLEER.

The rearrangement joins TRBV13 to TRBJ1-4; 9 nucleotides align to TRBD1. Germline V CDR1 and CDR2: PRHDT, FYEKMQ (reference sequence). The CDR3 is 16 residues long. Germline trimming cut 1 base from V and 3 bases from J; bases unmatched to any gene: 3. CDR3 region: CASSLEGTGPNEKLFF. CDR3 in DNA: TGTGCCAGCAGCTTAGAGGGGACAGGGCCTAATGAAAAACTGTTTTTT.

V usage is TRBV5-6 and J usage is TRBJ1-5; tentative D call: TRBD1 (5 bases). Between the trimmed V and J ends, which lost 2 bases and 6 bases, there was a span of 12 bases. The CDR3 extends over 14 amino acids. The germline V gene encodes CDR1 SGHDT and CDR2 YYEEEE. CDR3 amino acids: CASSFRGRSQPQHF. The CDR3 coding sequence is TGTGCCAGCAGCTTTCGGGGACGCAGTCAGCCCCAGCATTTT. Variable domain in full (rest from reference TRBV5-6 and TRBJ1-5): DAGVTQSPTHLIKTRGQQVTLRCSPKSGHDTVSWYQQALGQGPQFIFQYYEEEERQRGNFPDRFSGHQFPNYSSELNVNALLLGDSALYLCASSFRGRSQPQHFGDGTRLSIL.